One and the same sample provided the 10 T cell receptor beta chains below, sequenced in a study of blood T cell dynamics during melanoma immunotherapy. The assay was immunoSEQ multiplex PCR, and TCRdb's table has in-frame clones only and misses some. The sample comprises around 12,000 clones, 65% to 85% of which are singletons, and about 8.4% rests with the top ten. Time point here: pre-treatment baseline. The source was blood, collected from a patient treated with checkpoint blockade. These TCRs come from a human donor with melanoma.

The chain has TRBV4-2 and TRBJ2-1, with D possibly being TRBD2 (6 bases). The V and J ends lost 2 bases and 4 bases respectively, with 12 bases between them. The CDR3 extends over 15 amino acids. Germline values: CDR1 LGHNA, CDR2 YNFKEQ. CDR3 sequence reads: CASSQQRATYNEQFF. The CDR3 DNA sequence: TGTGCCAGCAGCCAACAGCGGGCCACTTACAATGAGCAGTTCTTC.

This clone was recorded a few times. CDR3 region: CASSLGGPGQYF. CDR3 in DNA: TGTGCCAGCAGCTTAGGGGGCCCGGGGCAGTACTTC. This sequence joins TRBV7-2 and TRBJ2-7, with TRBD1 as a possible D gene (5 bases). Trimming left V 1 base short and J 9 bases short, with 10 bases between. The CDR3 loop spans 12 amino acids. Germline values: CDR1 SGHTA, CDR2 FQGNSA.

CDR3 nucleotides: TGTGCCAGCCAGGGTGACGAAAAACTGTTTTTT. Its translation: CASQGDEKLFF. The rearrangement links TRBV19 to TRBJ1-4, with D possibly matching TRBD1 (5 bases). There are 11 residues in the CDR3. The germline V and J ends were trimmed by 9 bases and 8 bases, with 10 bases remaining between them. Looked up from germline, CDR1 is LNHDA and CDR2 is SQIVND (reference sequence).

The chain employs TRBV7-9 and TRBJ1-4, with D hard to call. The germline V and J ends were trimmed by 2 bases and 4 bases, with 14 bases remaining between them. The germline gives CDR1 SEHNR, CDR2 FQNEAQ (reference sequence). The length of the CDR3 is 16 residues. CDR3 sequence: CASSLPRTDFNEKLFF. CDR3 nucleotides: TGTGCCAGCAGCTTACCCCGGACGGATTTTAATGAAAAACTGTTTTTT.

This chain connects TRBV5-1 to TRBJ1-4; 10 positions agree with TRBD1. V gave up 4 bases and J gave up 8 bases; unmatched junction bases: 5. CDR3 size: 14 residues. CDR1 and CDR2 (germline): SGHRS, YFSETQ. As DNA, the CDR3 is TGCGCCAGCAGCCTGGACAGGGGGAGGGAAAAACTGTTTTTT. Translation gives CASSLDRGREKLFF.

The chain couples TRBV10-2 to TRBJ1-2; D is possibly TRBD1 (6 bases). The CDR3 is made up of 15 amino acids. The V end lost 6 bases, the J end lost 10 bases, and 24 bases lay between the germline ends. Germline CDR1 is WSHSY and CDR2 is SAAADI. In DNA form, the CDR3 reads TGCGCCAGCAGCCCAACGCCGACAGGTCAGGCACCCTACACCTTC. It codes for CASSPTPTGQAPYTF.

The rearrangement uses TRBV27 and TRBJ2-7; 7 nucleotides align to TRBD1. The CDR3 covers 20 residues. Looked up from germline, CDR1 is MNHEY and CDR2 is SMNVEV (reference sequence). V dropped 5 bases and J dropped 10; count of bases not matched to a gene: 32. The CDR3 spells CASSRQGFGGRQGWSGFQYF. Here the CDR3 DNA reads TGTGCCAGCAGTCGACAGGGTTTTGGGGGTCGCCAGGGGTGGAGCGGCTTTCAGTACTTC.

The rearrangement uses TRBV19 and TRBJ1-5, with 8 bases aligning to TRBD1. V was pared by 5 bases and J by 7 bases, with 13 bases of the junction left unmatched. The germline gives CDR1 LNHDA, CDR2 SQIVND (reference sequence). The CDR3 loop spans 16 amino acids. CDR3: CASSYAAGGTPQPQHF. CDR3 DNA sequence: TGTGCCAGTAGTTACGCGGCAGGGGGCACCCCGCAGCCCCAGCATTTT. The full variable domain, rest sourced from reference TRBV19 and TRBJ1-5, is DGGITQSPKYLFRKEGQNVTLSCEQNLNHDAMYWYRQDPGQGLRLIYYSQIVNDFQKGDIAEGYSVSREKKESFPLTVTSAQKNPTAFYLCASSYAAGGTPQPQHFGDGTRLSIL.

The genes are TRBV27 and TRBJ1-5; TRBD1 matches at 7 bases. The CDR3 runs 15 residues. The germline V gene has CDR1 MNHEY and CDR2 SMNVEV (reference sequence). J lost 5 bases, V lost 2 bases, and 6 bases had no gene match. The CDR3 sequence: CASSLTTGYHQPQHF. The CDR3 coding sequence is TGTGCCAGCAGTTTAACGACAGGGTATCATCAGCCCCAGCATTTT.

This rearrangement joins TRBV4-2 to TRBJ2-2; no definite D call. V was cut by 2 bases and J by 1 base, with 8 bases left in between. From germline, CDR1 is LGHNA and CDR2 YNFKEQ. CDR3 length equals 15 residues. The CDR3 loop reads CASSQLMRNTGELFF. The CDR3 DNA reads as TGTGCCAGCAGCCAATTGATGAGGAACACCGGGGAGCTGTTTTTT.